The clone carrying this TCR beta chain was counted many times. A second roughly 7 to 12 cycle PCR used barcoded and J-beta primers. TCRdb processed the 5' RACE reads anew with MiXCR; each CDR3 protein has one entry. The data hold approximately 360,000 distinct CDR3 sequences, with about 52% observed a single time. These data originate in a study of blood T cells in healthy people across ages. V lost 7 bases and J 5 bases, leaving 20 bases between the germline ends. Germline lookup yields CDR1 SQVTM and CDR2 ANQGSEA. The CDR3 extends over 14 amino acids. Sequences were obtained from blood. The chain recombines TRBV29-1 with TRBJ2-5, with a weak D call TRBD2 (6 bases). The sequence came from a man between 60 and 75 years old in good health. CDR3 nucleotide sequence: TGCAGCGCCGGGGCGGGATCAGCTGTGGAGACCCAGTACTTC. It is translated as CSAGAGSAVETQYF.